The sample holds many counts of the clone carrying this TCR beta chain. Its antigen is unidentified. TCRdb passed the 5' RACE reads through MiXCR, listing each CDR3 protein once. The table lists around 9,000 distinct CDR3 sequences, about 4.6% of them singletons. The CDR3 sequence is 11 residues long. Deletions cut 5 bases from V and 8 bases from J, with 6 bases between. In germline, CDR1 is MDHEN, CDR2 SYDVKM. The time point denotes: sample taken at primary tumor resection. There were 75 or so donors, all of them untreated patients with early-stage non-small cell lung cancer. Tumor, nontumor lung or frozen PBMC supplied whole RNA that was sequenced unsorted. This specimen comes from a study of spatial heterogeneity in lung cancer. Study background: For tumor regions, TCR transcript counts showed a strong correlation with a T cell module score derived from matched bulk RNA-seq. On average, each unique TCR and UMI combination appeared more than ten times in raw reads.

Study observations and caveats: Within tumors, counts of expanded alpha and beta TCRs tracked tumor mutation counts.

The material sequenced was lung tumor tissue, taken at surgery. The chain carries TRBV28 and TRBJ1-4; D remains ambiguous. The clonotype was recovered from a female donor with early-stage non-small cell lung cancer. CDR3 residues: CASSRGEKLFF. The CDR3 nucleotides read TGTGCCAGCAGTCGAGGGGAAAAACTGTTTTTT.